The T cell receptor (beta chain) described here comes from a study of cytomegalovirus exposure and HLA in healthy donors. Whole-study results and caveats: As was reported, the classifier diagnosed cytomegalovirus status with high specificity and sensitivity.

In the PCR, 60 Vbeta and 13 Jbeta primers were used. The method was immunoSEQ multiplex PCR; TCRdb's version includes in-frame clones alone and lacks a portion of them. This table holds roughly 140,000 clones. Trimming pared 7 bases from V and 6 bases from J, leaving 21 bases between. The CDR3 extends over 15 amino acids. Germline V gene data show CDR1 as SGHAT and CDR2 as FQNNGV. With regard to this clone: Its antigen is undetermined.

This rearrangement joins TRBV11-2 to TRBJ1-1; possible D gene TRBD1, 5 bases. The clonotype comes from a man aged 40-55 years in good health and CMV-seronegative. The sequenced sample consisted of PBMCs. CDR3 coding DNA: TGTGCCAGCACCCCCACGGTGGGGACTGTGGCTGAAGCTTTCTTT. It specifies CASTPTVGTVAEAFF.